This TCR beta chain was profiled in a study of cytomegalovirus exposure and HLA in healthy donors. The overall study: T cells numbering around 190 million yielded more than 100 million unique TCR beta sequences in an earlier analysis. Study outcomes and limitations: Investigators reported 150 to 200 TCR beta chains as tied to cytomegalovirus. Analyses of presence and absence presupposed an approximately uniform sequencing depth across donors. Analysis was carried out at a later point, and it linked a missense DCLRE1C variant to TCR beta V- and J-gene trimming.

In regard to this clone: No antigen is known for it.

Use of 60 Vbeta and 13 Jbeta primers characterized the PCR. Method: immunoSEQ multiplex PCR; TCRdb's copy keeps in-frame clones and lacks some. Of approximately 170,000 clones listed, around 85% are singletons. What was sequenced was PBMCs. The origin of this receptor is a boy younger than 10 in good health and CMV-seronegative.

As DNA, the CDR3 is TGTGCCAGCAGTTACTCGAGCCTCCCCCGGAACACTGAAGCTTTCTTT. This translates into CASSYSSLPRNTEAFF. This chain uses TRBV6-5 with TRBJ1-1; D call uncertain. The CDR3 contains 16 residues. Between the trimmed V and J ends, which lost 0 bases and 1 base, there was a span of 12 bases. Germline values: CDR1 MNHEY, CDR2 SVGAGI.